This TCR beta chain was sequenced during a study of OX40 agonist ivuxolimab in advanced cancers. General notes on the study: The costimulatory receptor OX40 (CD134) was targeted by ivuxolimab, a fully human IgG2 agonistic monoclonal antibody. Intravenous ivuxolimab was administered to patients every 2 weeks at six dose levels: 0.01, 0.1, 0.3, 1.5, 3 and 10 mg/kg. Partial responses were achieved by three dose-escalation patients, of whom one had hepatocellular carcinoma and two had cutaneous melanoma. In the dose-escalation cohort, more than 75% of patients were male, and the mean age was roughly 60 years, with a range of roughly 20 to 79. Peripheral TCRbeta sequencing was intended to test whether TCR sequence diversity was altered and clonal T-cell expansion was caused by ivuxolimab. Among the 52 dose-escalation patients, some 20 had hepatocellular carcinoma, approximately 15 melanoma, 9 renal cell carcinoma and 9 head and neck cancer. Prior anti-PD-1, anti-PD-L1 or anti-CTLA-4 therapy was permitted, and 40% of dose-escalation patients had received checkpoint inhibitors. The paper describes the monotherapy dose-escalation part (N ≈ 51 patients) of the phase I trial of ivuxolimab.

Patients with a history of autoimmune disease or receiving systemic immunosuppression were excluded from the trial. In every dose cohort, peripheral blood was drawn for TCR sequencing at baseline, cycle 4 day 1, and cycle 7 day 1. The samples were taken from a phase I, first-in-human, multicenter, open-label dose-escalation trial of ivuxolimab. Adults with locally advanced or metastatic melanoma, renal cell carcinoma, hepatocellular carcinoma or head and neck squamous cell carcinoma were enrolled in the trial. Before TCR sequencing, CD4+ T cells and CD8+ T cells from peripheral blood were sorted into separate populations. Overall study results and their limits: At doses of 0.1 to 3.0 mg/kg, clonal expansion of both CD4+ and CD8+ blood T cells was observed from baseline to week 6. After ivuxolimab, expanded clones were on average more numerous among CD8+ T cells than among CD4+ T cells. In partial responders in the 0.1-3.0 mg/kg groups, normalized peripheral clonal expansion was found to be among the lowest, especially among CD8+ T cells. Low levels of normalized T-cell clonal expansion were also seen in some patients who did not respond. The antigen specificity of the clonally expanded peripheral T cells was not determined.

V and J lose 1 base and 5 bases, and a span of 8 bases separates them. Sequences LNHNV (CDR1) and YYDKDF (CDR2) are obtained from the germline V gene (reference sequence). The CDR3 goes from the cysteine to the phenylalanine over 13 residues. The CDR3 DNA has 39 bases and is translated from base 1. To sequence the TCRbeta CDR3 region, genomic DNA was isolated from the sorted cells. The immunoSEQ Assay was used to sequence the TCRbeta CDR3 regions. The clones in this table, taken by TCRdb from immuneACCESS, are in-frame only. Not every clone is retained; where verified, under half of the shortfall comes from an unresolved V gene, and the cause of the rest is unknown. The sample table shows 34,000 or so clones, and 80% to 90% are seen once. The ten largest clones capture 15% to 20% of the sample. Notes on this clone: Its antigen remains undetermined. No much larger clonotype is one base removed from it; base qualities were not supplied.

This sample comprised CD4+ or CD8+ T cells sorted from blood, obtained in a trial of the OX40 agonist ivuxolimab. The receptor comes from an adult with an advanced solid tumor such as melanoma, head and neck, liver or kidney cancer. The rearranged chain carries TRBV15 and TRBJ1-2, with no D gene named confidently. The DNA is as follows: TGTGCCACCAGCAGAGCGGGGAGGTATGGCTACACCTTC. Its protein is CATSRAGRYGYTF.